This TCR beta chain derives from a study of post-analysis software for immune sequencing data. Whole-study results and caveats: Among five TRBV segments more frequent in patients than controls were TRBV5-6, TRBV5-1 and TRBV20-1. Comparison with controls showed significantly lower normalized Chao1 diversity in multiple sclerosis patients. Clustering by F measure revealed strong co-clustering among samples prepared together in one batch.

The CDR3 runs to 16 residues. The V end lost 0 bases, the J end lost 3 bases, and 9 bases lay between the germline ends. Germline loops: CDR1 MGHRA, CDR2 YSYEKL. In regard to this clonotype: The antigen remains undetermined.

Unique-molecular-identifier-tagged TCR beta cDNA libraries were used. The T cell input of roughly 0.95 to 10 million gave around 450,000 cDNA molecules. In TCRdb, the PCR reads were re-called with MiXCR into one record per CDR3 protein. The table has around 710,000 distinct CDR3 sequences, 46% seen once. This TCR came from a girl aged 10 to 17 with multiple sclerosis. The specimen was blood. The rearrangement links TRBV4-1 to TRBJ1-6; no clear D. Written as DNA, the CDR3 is TGCGCCAGCAGCCAAGAAACGGCGGTCTATAATTCACCCCTCCACTTT. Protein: CASSQETAVYNSPLHF.